The entry below describes one TCR beta chain. The V gene end was trimmed by 0 bases and the J gene end by 6 bases; junction bases not matched to a gene: 4. CDR1 LNHNV and CDR2 YYDKDF come from the germline V gene (reference sequence). This CDR3 contains 15 residues. TCRdb's copy holds only in-frame clones and misses some; the assay was immunoSEQ multiplex PCR. The sample shows over 250,000 clones, about 89% of them seen only once. The data were taken from a study of blood T cell repertoires in COVID-19. Looking at the study overall: Acute and convalescent COVID-19 specimens originated in the United States, Italy and Spain.

The V and J genes are TRBV15 and TRBJ1-5, with 8 positions matching TRBD1. The specimen was peripheral blood. This TCR derives from a woman in her fifties or sixties with acute or convalescent COVID-19. The CDR3 DNA sequence: TGTGCCACCAGCAGAGAGGACAGGGTGGGTCAGCCCCAGCATTTT. Translating it yields CATSREDRVGQPQHF. The variable domain in full, with the rest retrieved from reference TRBV15 and TRBJ1-5, is DAMVIQNPRYQVTQFGKPVTLSCSQTLNHNVMYWYQQKSSQAPKLLFHYYDKDFNNEADTPDNFQSRRPNTSFCFLDIRSPGLGDTAMYLCATSREDRVGQPQHFGDGTRLSIL.